This is a list of T cell receptor beta chains from one sample in a study of T cell responses to AZD1222 COVID-19 vaccine. Sequenced by immunoSEQ multiplex PCR; TCRdb stores in-frame clones only, minus some. The data show about 120,000 clones, around 91% seen once. Sequencing used peripheral blood, obtained on day 0 of AZD1222 vaccination. Receptor source: an adult in good health. Both conserved end residues are part of each CDR3. Fields, in order: D gene, V gene, CDR3 length, clone size, J gene, CDR3 DNA, CDR3 protein. A D gene is named only where the DNA matches it firmly. The listing skips clone size in some rows; elsewhere it reads once, few, many or a size class.

D gene: TRBD1
V gene: TRBV30
CDR3 length: 15
clone size: NA
J gene: TRBJ1-2
CDR3 DNA: TGTGCCTGGAGGGCAGGGGGGGGCCCCGAACGAGGCTACACCTTC
CDR3 protein: CAWRAGGGPERGYTF

D gene: NA
V gene: TRBV19
CDR3 length: 14
clone size: NA
J gene: TRBJ1-5
CDR3 DNA: TGTGCCAGTAGTATCGGAGGCCTCAATCAGCCCCAGCATTTT
CDR3 protein: CASSIGGLNQPQHF

D gene: TRBD1
V gene: TRBV5-5
CDR3 length: 15
clone size: NA
J gene: TRBJ1-1
CDR3 DNA: TGTGCCAGCAGCTTCTCTCCCACAGGGGACACTGAAGCTTTCTTT
CDR3 protein: CASSFSPTGDTEAFF

D gene: TRBD2
V gene: TRBV19
CDR3 length: 15
clone size: NA
J gene: TRBJ2-1
CDR3 DNA: TGTGCCAGTAGTATTGCGGGAGGTGCCGGCAATGAGCAGTTCTTC
CDR3 protein: CASSIAGGAGNEQFF

D gene: NA
V gene: TRBV5-1
CDR3 length: 13
clone size: NA
J gene: TRBJ2-1
CDR3 DNA: TGCGCCAGCAGTCGAGACTTCTACAATGAGCAGTTCTTC
CDR3 protein: CASSRDFYNEQFF

D gene: TRBD1
V gene: TRBV5-1
CDR3 length: 14
clone size: NA
J gene: TRBJ1-6
CDR3 DNA: TGCGCCAGCAGCCCGGGACAGGGGGTTTCACCCCTCCACTTT
CDR3 protein: CASSPGQGVSPLHF

D gene: TRBD1
V gene: TRBV5-6
CDR3 length: 15
clone size: once
J gene: TRBJ1-3
CDR3 DNA: TGTGCCAGCAGCTGGACAGGGGGATCTGGAAACACCATATATTTT
CDR3 protein: CASSWTGGSGNTIYF

D gene: NA
V gene: TRBV7-9
CDR3 length: 12
clone size: NA
J gene: TRBJ2-1
CDR3 DNA: TGTGCCAGCAGCTTAGTCCTCGTTGAGCAGTTCTTC
CDR3 protein: CASSLVLVEQFF

D gene: NA
V gene: TRBV3-1/TRBV3-2
CDR3 length: 15
clone size: once
J gene: TRBJ2-2
CDR3 DNA: TGTGCCAGCAAACCGGGACGGACGAACACCGGGGAGCTGTTTTTT
CDR3 protein: CASKPGRTNTGELFF

D gene: TRBD2
V gene: TRBV11-2
CDR3 length: 15
clone size: NA
J gene: TRBJ2-1
CDR3 DNA: TGTGCCAGCAGCTTAGATCTGCTAGCGGGAGGGCGGCAGTTCTTC
CDR3 protein: CASSLDLLAGGRQFF

D gene: NA
V gene: TRBV5-4
CDR3 length: 16
clone size: once
J gene: TRBJ1-6
CDR3 DNA: TGTGCCAGCAGCTTGGCCGGCACAGGGTATAATTCACCCCTCCACTTT
CDR3 protein: CASSLAGTGYNSPLHF

D gene: NA
V gene: TRBV19
CDR3 length: 15
clone size: NA
J gene: TRBJ1-1
CDR3 DNA: TGTGCCAGTAGTATAGGGGGCCTGGCGAACACTGAAGCTTTCTTT
CDR3 protein: CASSIGGLANTEAFF

D gene: NA
V gene: TRBV6-4
CDR3 length: 13
clone size: few
J gene: TRBJ1-2
CDR3 DNA: TGTGCCAGCAGCCGGACTGCTAACTATGGCTACACCTTC
CDR3 protein: CASSRTANYGYTF

D gene: NA
V gene: TRBV19
CDR3 length: 14
clone size: NA
J gene: TRBJ1-1
CDR3 DNA: TGTGCCAGTAGTACGGGGTTTGGGAACACTGAAGCTTTCTTT
CDR3 protein: CASSTGFGNTEAFF

D gene: TRBD1
V gene: TRBV5-4
CDR3 length: 14
clone size: few
J gene: TRBJ1-2
CDR3 DNA: TGTGCCAGCAGCCCGTTGGACAGGGGGGATGGCTACACCTTC
CDR3 protein: CASSPLDRGDGYTF

D gene: NA
V gene: TRBV5-6
CDR3 length: 15
clone size: NA
J gene: TRBJ1-6
CDR3 DNA: TGTGCCAGCAGCTTGGAGGCAGGGGCCAATTCACCCCTCCACTTT
CDR3 protein: CASSLEAGANSPLHF

D gene: NA
V gene: TRBV5-8
CDR3 length: 16
clone size: once
J gene: TRBJ1-5
CDR3 DNA: TGTGCCAGCAGCATACGGACCCATTTGATCGATCAGCCCCAGCATTTT
CDR3 protein: CASSIRTHLIDQPQHF

D gene: TRBD2
V gene: TRBV2
CDR3 length: 15
clone size: NA
J gene: TRBJ2-1
CDR3 DNA: TGTGCCAGCAGTGTTGACCCGGGACTATGGCAGGAGCAGTTCTTC
CDR3 protein: CASSVDPGLWQEQFF